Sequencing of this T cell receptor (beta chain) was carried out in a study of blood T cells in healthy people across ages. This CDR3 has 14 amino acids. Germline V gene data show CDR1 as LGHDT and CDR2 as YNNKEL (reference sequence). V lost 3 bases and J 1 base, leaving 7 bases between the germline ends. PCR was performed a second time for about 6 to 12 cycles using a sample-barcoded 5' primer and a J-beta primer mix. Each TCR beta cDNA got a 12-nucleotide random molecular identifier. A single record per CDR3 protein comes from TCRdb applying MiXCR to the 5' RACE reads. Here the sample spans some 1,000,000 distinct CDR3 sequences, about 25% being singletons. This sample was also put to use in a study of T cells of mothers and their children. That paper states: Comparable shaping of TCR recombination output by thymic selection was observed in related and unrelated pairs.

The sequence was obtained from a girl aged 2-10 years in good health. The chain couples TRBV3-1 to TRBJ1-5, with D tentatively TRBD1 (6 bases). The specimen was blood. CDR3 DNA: TGTGCCAGCAGCCAGGGGGCAAGCAATCAGCCCCAGCATTTT. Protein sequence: CASSQGASNQPQHF.